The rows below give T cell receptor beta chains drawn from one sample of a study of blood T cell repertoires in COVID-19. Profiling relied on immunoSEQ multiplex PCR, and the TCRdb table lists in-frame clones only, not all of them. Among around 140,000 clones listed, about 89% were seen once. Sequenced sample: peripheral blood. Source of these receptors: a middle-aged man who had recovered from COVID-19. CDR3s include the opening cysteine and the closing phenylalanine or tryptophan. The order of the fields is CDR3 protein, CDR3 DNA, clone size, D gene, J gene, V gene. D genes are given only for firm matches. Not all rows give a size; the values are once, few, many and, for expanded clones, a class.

CASSYGTGSSPLHF,TGTGCCAGCAGTTACGGGACAGGGTCGTCACCCCTCCACTTT,many,TRBD1,TRBJ1-6,TRBV6-2/TRBV6-3
CASSRGVNTEAFF,TGTGCCAGCAGCAGGGGGGTGAACACTGAAGCTTTCTTT,-,TRBD1,TRBJ1-1,TRBV2
CASGDNPGGYTF,TGCGCCAGTGGGGACAATCCAGGTGGCTACACCTTC,-,-,TRBJ1-2,TRBV5-1
CASSPQQGMVETQYF,TGTGCCAGCAGTCCTCAACAGGGTATGGTGGAGACCCAGTACTTC,-,-,TRBJ2-5,TRBV27
CATYSDPGAREQYF,TGTGCCACCTACTCCGACCCGGGTGCCCGGGAGCAGTACTTC,-,-,TRBJ2-7,TRBV10-3
CASSGQSEAFF,TGCGCCAGCAGCGGACAGTCCGAAGCTTTCTTT,-,-,TRBJ1-1,TRBV5-1
CASSQDQARAYGYTF,TGTGCCAGCAGCCAAGATCAAGCCAGGGCCTATGGCTACACCTTC,-,-,TRBJ1-2,TRBV3-1/TRBV3-2
CASSVGGSPRETQYF,TGTGCCAGCAGCGTAGGCGGTAGCCCACGAGAGACCCAGTACTTC,once,-,TRBJ2-5,TRBV9
CASLRAGSNTGELFF,TGTGCCAGCCTTCGGGCGGGGTCGAACACCGGGGAGCTGTTTTTT,-,-,TRBJ2-2,TRBV7-2
CASSRASTGSPLHF,TGTGCCAGTTCTCGAGCCTCTACGGGTTCACCCCTCCACTTT,few,-,TRBJ1-6,TRBV14
CASSSSGVSNQPQHF,TGTGCCAGCAGCTCGTCGGGGGTTAGCAATCAGCCCCAGCATTTT,-,-,TRBJ1-5,TRBV7-2
CASSSTGVPNTGELFF,TGTGCCAGCAGCTCCACAGGGGTCCCGAACACCGGGGAGCTGTTTTTT,-,TRBD1,TRBJ2-2,TRBV11-3
CASSISSGKHNEQFF,TGTGCCAGTAGTATCTCTAGCGGGAAACACAATGAGCAGTTCTTC,-,TRBD2,TRBJ2-1,TRBV19
CASSFGLGTGVSPLHF,TGTGCCAGCAGCTTTGGCCTTGGGACAGGGGTTTCACCCCTCCACTTT,-,TRBD1,TRBJ1-6,TRBV7-9
CASSLVRTSGGTDTQYF,TGTGCCAGCAGCTTAGTCCGGACTAGCGGGGGCACAGATACGCAGTATTTT,-,TRBD2,TRBJ2-3,TRBV11-2
CASSYTGVTNEKLFF,TGTGCCAGCAGTTACACAGGGGTGACAAATGAAAAACTGTTTTTT,-,TRBD1,TRBJ1-4,TRBV2
CASSGNGLGEQYF,TGTGCCAGCAGTGGCAACGGACTAGGGGAGCAGTACTTC,-,TRBD2,TRBJ2-7,TRBV2
CASSNSDGLHKAFF,TGTGCCAGCAGCAATTCAGACGGACTCCATAAGGCTTTCTTT,few,-,TRBJ1-1,TRBV7-3
CAISESRAGGTANYGYTF,TGTGCCATCAGTGAGTCTCGTGCTGGCGGGACCGCTAACTATGGCTACACCTTC,-,-,TRBJ1-2,TRBV10-3
CASSLPQPAYEQYF,TGTGCCAGCAGCTTACCACAGCCAGCCTACGAGCAGTACTTC,-,-,TRBJ2-7,TRBV11-2